This TCR beta chain was identified during a study of CD8+ T cells in alopecia areata. Points from the study as a whole: Normal skin contains resident alphabeta T cells, and these are also sequenced in scalp samples. Although TCR sharing was seen in mice, sharing across patients was less clear, possibly for HLA-related reasons. The study found higher clonality in lesional than normal scalp, especially in alopecia totalis/universalis.

The CDR3 contains 13 residues. With 0 bases removed from V and 7 bases from J, the gap between germline ends came to 9 bases. In germline, CDR1 is SNHLY, CDR2 FYNNEI. With regard to this clone: Its antigen remains unknown.

As the sequencing template, cDNA was produced by extracting RNA and reverse transcribing it. Method: immunoSEQ multiplex PCR; TCRdb's copy keeps in-frame clones and lacks some. Of just over 150,000 clones listed, about 51% are singletons. Sorting from PBMCs produced CD4+ and CD8+ T cells. The sequencing here drew on CD8+ T cells sorted from blood, taken at week 0. This receptor was identified in a human donor with alopecia areata. The V and J genes are TRBV2 and TRBJ1-1, with no clear D. For the CDR3, the DNA is TGTGCCAGCAGTGAAGCGCGGGAATATGAAGCTTTCTTT. Translated: CASSEAREYEAFF.